Included here is one TCR beta chain sequence, with context. The sample comes from a study of control samples from healthy donors and cancer patients. Sequencing used immunoSEQ multiplex PCR; TCRdb keeps in-frame clones, though not all of them. The table shows more than 65,000 clones, with 75% to 85% occurring only once. V was shortened by 8 bases and J by 0 bases, with 7 bases between the two germline ends. The CDR3 consists of 11 residues. CDR1 and CDR2 (germline): DFQATT, SNEGSKA (reference sequence). The sequencing input was blood. This TCR came from a man in his sixties in good health. This chain uses TRBV20-1 with TRBJ1-1; D unclear. CDR3 sequence reads: CSSYMNTEAFF. The CDR3 coding sequence is TGCAGTTCATATATGAACACTGAAGCTTTCTTT.